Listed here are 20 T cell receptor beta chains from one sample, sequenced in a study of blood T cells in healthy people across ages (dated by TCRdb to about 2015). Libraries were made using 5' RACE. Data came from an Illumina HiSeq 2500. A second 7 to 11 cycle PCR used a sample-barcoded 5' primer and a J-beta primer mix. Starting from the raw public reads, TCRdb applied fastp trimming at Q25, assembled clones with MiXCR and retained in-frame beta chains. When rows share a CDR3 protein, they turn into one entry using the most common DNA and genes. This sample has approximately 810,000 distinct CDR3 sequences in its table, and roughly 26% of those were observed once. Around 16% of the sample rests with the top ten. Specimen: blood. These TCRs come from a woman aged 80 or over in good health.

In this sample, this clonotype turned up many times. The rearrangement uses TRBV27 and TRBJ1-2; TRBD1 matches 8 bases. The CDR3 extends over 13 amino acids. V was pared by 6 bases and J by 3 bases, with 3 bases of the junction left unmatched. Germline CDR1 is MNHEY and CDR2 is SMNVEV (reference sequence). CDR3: CASRQGVYYGYTF. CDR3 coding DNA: TGTGCCAGCAGACAGGGGGTTTACTATGGCTACACCTTC.

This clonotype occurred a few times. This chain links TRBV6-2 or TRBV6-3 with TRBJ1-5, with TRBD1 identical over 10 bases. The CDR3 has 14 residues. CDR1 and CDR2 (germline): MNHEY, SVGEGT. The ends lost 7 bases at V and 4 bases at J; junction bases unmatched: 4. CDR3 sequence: CASTDRGRNQPQHF. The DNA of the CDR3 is TGTGCCAGCACTGACAGGGGGCGAAATCAGCCCCAGCATTTT.

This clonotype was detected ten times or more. The CDR3 DNA reads TGTGCCAGCAGCTTAGCTAATGGCTTCCCCAACTACGAGCAGTACTTC. Its protein is CASSLANGFPNYEQYF. This sequence joins TRBV7-2 and TRBJ2-7; no definite D call. The CDR3 is 16 amino acids. Germline values: CDR1 SGHTA, CDR2 FQGNSA. Trimming left V 0 bases short and J 3 bases short, with 15 bases between.

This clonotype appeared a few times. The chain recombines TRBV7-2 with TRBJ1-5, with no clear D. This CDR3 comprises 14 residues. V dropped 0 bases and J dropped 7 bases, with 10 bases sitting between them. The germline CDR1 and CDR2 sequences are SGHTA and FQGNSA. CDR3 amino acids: CASSLAGKVQPQHF. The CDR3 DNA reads TGTGCCAGCAGCTTAGCGGGGAAGGTACAGCCCCAGCATTTT.

The CDR3 here is CASSLQTGLGTEAFF. The CDR3 DNA is TGTGCCAGCAGCTTACAGACAGGGTTGGGGACTGAAGCTTTCTTT. This rearrangement joins TRBV7-2 to TRBJ1-1, with TRBD1 matching over 7 bases. Per the germline V gene, CDR1 is SGHTA and CDR2 is FQGNSA. The CDR3 runs to 15 residues. Trimming took 2 bases from V and 5 from J; bases not matched to a gene: 8.

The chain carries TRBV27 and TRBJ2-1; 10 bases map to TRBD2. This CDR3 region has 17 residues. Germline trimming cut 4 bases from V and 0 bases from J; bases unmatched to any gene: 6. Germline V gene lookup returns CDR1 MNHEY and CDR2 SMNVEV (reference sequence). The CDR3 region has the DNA TGTGCCAGCAGTTCCCTAGCGGGAGCGAGCTCCTACAATGAGCAGTTCTTC. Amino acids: CASSSLAGASSYNEQFF.

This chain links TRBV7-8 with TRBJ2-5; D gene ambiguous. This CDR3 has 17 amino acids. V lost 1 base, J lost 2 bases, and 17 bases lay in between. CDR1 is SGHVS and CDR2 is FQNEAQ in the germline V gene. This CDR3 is CASSLDTGVRVQETQYF. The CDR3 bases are TGTGCCAGCAGCTTAGATACTGGTGTCCGGGTTCAAGAGACCCAGTACTTC.

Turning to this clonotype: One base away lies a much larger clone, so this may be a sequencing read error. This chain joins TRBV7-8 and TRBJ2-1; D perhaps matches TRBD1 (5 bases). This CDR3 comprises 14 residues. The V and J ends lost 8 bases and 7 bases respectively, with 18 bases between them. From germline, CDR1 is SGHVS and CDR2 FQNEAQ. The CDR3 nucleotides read TGTGCCAGCGGTCAAAGAGACAGCCGGAATGAGCAGTTCTTC. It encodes CASGQRDSRNEQFF.

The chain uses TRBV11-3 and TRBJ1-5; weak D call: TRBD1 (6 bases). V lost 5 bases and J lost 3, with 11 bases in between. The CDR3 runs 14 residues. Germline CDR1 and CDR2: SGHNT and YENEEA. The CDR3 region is CASSIQGDNQPQHF. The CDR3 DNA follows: TGTGCCAGCAGCATACAGGGTGACAATCAGCCCCAGCATTTT.

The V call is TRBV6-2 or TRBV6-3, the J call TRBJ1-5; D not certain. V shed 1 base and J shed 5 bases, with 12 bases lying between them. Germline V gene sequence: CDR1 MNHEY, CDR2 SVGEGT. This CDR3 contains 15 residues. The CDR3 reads CASSYYRGSDQPQHF. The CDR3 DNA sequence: TGTGCCAGCAGTTACTATCGGGGAAGCGATCAGCCCCAGCATTTT.

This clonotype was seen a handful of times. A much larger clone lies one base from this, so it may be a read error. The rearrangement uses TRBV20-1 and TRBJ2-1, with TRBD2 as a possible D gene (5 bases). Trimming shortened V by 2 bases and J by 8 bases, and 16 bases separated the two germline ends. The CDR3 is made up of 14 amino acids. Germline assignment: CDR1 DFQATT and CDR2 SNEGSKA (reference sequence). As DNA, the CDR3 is TGCAGTGCTAGAAGGCCAGGCGGGCACGATGAGCAGTTCTTC. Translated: CSARRPGGHDEQFF.

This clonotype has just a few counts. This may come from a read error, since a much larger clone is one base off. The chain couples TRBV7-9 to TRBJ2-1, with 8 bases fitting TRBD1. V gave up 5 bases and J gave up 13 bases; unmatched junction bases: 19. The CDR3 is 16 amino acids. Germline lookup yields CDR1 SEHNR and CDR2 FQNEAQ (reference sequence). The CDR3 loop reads CASSPGPGQGKETQFF. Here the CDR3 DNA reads TGTGCCAGCAGCCCAGGCCCCGGACAGGGAAAAGAGACCCAGTTCTTC.

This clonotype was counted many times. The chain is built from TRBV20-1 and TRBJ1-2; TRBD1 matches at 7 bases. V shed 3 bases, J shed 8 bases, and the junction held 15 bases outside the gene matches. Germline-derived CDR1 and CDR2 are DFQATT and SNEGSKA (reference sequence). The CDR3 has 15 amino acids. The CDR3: CSASPVQGFRGGYTF. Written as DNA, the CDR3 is TGCAGTGCTAGCCCCGTACAGGGGTTCAGGGGGGGCTACACCTTC.

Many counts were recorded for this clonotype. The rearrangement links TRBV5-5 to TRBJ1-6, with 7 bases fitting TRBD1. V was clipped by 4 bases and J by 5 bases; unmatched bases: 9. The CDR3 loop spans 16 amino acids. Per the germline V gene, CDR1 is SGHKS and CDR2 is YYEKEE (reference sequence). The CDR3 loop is CASSLTGWANNSPLHF. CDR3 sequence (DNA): TGTGCCAGCAGCCTGACAGGGTGGGCGAATAATTCACCCCTCCACTTT.

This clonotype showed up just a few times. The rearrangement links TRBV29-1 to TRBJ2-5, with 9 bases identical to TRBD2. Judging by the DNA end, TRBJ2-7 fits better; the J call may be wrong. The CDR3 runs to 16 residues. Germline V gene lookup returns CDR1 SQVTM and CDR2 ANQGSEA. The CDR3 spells CSVVDDGGGRAYEQYF. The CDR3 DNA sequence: TGCAGCGTTGTGGACGATGGCGGCGGGAGGGCCTACGAGCAGTACTTC.

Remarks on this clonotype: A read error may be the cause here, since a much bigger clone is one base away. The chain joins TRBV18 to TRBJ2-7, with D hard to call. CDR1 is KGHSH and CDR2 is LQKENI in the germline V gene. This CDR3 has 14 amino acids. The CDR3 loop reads CAGSPDLSSYEQYF. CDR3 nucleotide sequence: TGTGCCGGCTCACCTGACTTGAGCTCCTACGAGCAGTACTTC.

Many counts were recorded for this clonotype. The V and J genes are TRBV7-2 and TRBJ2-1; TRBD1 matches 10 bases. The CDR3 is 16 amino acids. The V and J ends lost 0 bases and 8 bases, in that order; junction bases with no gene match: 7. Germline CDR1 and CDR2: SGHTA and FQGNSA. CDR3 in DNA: TGTGCCAGCAGCTTAGCGCTGGACAGGGGGAGGTATGAGCAGTTCTTC. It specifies CASSLALDRGRYEQFF.

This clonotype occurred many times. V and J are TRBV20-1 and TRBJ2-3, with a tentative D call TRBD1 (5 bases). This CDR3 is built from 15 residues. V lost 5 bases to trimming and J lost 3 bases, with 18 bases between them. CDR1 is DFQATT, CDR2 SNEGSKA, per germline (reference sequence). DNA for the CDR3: TGCAGTGCTTTCGCTAGGGGCAGGGCGACAGATACGCAGTATTTT. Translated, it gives CSAFARGRATDTQYF.

The CDR3 protein is CASSLMGQINQPQHF. The CDR3, as DNA: TGTGCCAGCAGCTTAATGGGGCAAATCAATCAGCCCCAGCATTTT. This chain connects TRBV7-2 to TRBJ1-5; the D gene is possibly TRBD1 (5 bases). The CDR3 loop spans 15 amino acids. In germline, CDR1 is SGHTA, CDR2 FQGNSA. Trimming cost V 2 bases and J 3 bases, with 11 bases left between them.

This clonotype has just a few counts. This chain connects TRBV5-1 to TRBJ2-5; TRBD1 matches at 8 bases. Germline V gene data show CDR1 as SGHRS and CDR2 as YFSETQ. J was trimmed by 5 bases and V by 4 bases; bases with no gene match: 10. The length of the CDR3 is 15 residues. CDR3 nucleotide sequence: TGCGCCAGCAGCCCCCTCCCAGGGGGCGAGGAGACCCAGTACTTC. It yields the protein CASSPLPGGEETQYF.